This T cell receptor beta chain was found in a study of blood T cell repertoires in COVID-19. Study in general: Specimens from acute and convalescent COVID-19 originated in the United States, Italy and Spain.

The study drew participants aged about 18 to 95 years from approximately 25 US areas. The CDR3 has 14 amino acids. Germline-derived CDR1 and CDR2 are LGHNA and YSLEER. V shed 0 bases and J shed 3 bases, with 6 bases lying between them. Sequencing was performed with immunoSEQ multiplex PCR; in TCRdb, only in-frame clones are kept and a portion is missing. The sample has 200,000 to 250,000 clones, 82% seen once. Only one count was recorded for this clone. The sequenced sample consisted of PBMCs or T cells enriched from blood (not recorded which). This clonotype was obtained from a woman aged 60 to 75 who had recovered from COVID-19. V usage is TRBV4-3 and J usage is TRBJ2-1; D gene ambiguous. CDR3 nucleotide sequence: TGCGCCAGCAGCCAAGAGCAGGTCTACAATGAGCAGTTCTTC. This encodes CASSQEQVYNEQFF.